Shown below are 8 T cell receptor beta chains from a single sample sequenced in a study of CD8+ T cells in alopecia areata (dated by TCRdb to about 2018). The library was generated by the immunoSEQ multiplex PCR assay. For TCR sequencing, RNA was extracted from every sample and reverse transcribed into cDNA to serve as template. TCRdb limited this immuneACCESS table to in-frame rearrangements with V and J called. A share of clones is missing; checked studies link under half to unresolved V genes, and the rest is unexplained. Present in this sample are approximately 130,000 clones, under 65% of which were seen just once. The top ten constitute around 6% of the sample. The sample's time point, from its label and the paper: more than three weeks on oral tofacitinib. The sample's treatment or condition label, decoded: oral pan-JAK inhibitor, 5-10 mg twice daily. The material was CD4+ T cells sorted from blood, obtained at week 4, from a patient treated with tofacitinib. The receptor source for this set is a human donor with alopecia areata.

The rearrangement uses TRBV5-4 and TRBJ1-2; maybe TRBD1 (5 bases). The CDR3 covers 14 residues. With 2 bases removed from V and 3 bases from J, the gap between germline ends came to 11 bases. CDR1 and CDR2 (germline): SGHNT, YYREEE (reference sequence). CDR3 region: CASSFSQGHYGYTF. CDR3 in DNA: TGTGCCAGCAGCTTTTCCCAGGGTCACTATGGCTACACCTTC.

This chain joins TRBV9 and TRBJ2-7; D not resolved. The CDR3 contains 15 residues. V was cut by 4 bases and J by 2 bases, with 16 bases left in between. The V gene's germline CDR1 is SGDLS and CDR2 YYNGEE. Here the CDR3 DNA reads TGTGCCAGCAGCCCCAGTCCCCACCTGGCCTACGAGCAGTACTTC. This encodes CASSPSPHLAYEQYF. The full variable domain, its missing parts supplied by reference TRBV9 and TRBJ2-7, is DSGVTQTPKHLITATGQRVTLRCSPRSGDLSVYWYQQSLDQGLQFLIQYYNGEERAKGNILERFSAQQFPDLHSELNLSSLELGDSALYFCASSPSPHLAYEQYFGPGTRLTVT.

V usage is TRBV19 and J usage is TRBJ1-5; no clear D gene. The length of the CDR3 is 13 residues. Trimming left V 7 bases short and J 1 base short, with 8 bases between. The germline CDR1 and CDR2 sequences are LNHDA and SQIVND (reference sequence). DNA of the CDR3: TGTGCCAGTACCCACGGAAGCAATCAGCCCCAGCATTTT. Its translation is CASTHGSNQPQHF. The entire variable domain, with the rest obtained from reference TRBV19 and TRBJ1-5, is as follows: DGGITQSPKYLFRKEGQNVTLSCEQNLNHDAMYWYRQDPGQGLRLIYYSQIVNDFQKGDIAEGYSVSREKKESFPLTVTSAQKNPTAFYLCASTHGSNQPQHFGDGTRLSIL.

This chain uses TRBV7-8 with TRBJ2-5; TRBD1 matches 8 bases. The CDR3 runs 14 residues. CDR1 SGHVS and CDR2 FQNEAQ come from the germline V gene. Germline trimming cut 6 bases from V and 4 bases from J; bases unmatched to any gene: 7. The CDR3, as DNA: TGTGCCAGCAGTCCTCAGGGGGCGGGAGAGACCCAGTACTTC. Translation gives CASSPQGAGETQYF.

This clone was observed a handful of times. The gene calls are TRBV19 and TRBJ2-2; TRBD2 matches 8 bases. The V gene's germline CDR1 is LNHDA and CDR2 SQIVND (reference sequence). V shed 3 bases, J shed 1 base, and the junction held 7 bases outside the gene matches. CDR3 length equals 17 residues. CDR3 coding DNA: TGTGCCAGTAGTATTAGCTCCGCGGGAGGGAACACCGGGGAGCTGTTTTTT. Protein: CASSISSAGGNTGELFF.

The CDR3, as DNA: TGTGCCTGCTCCCGGGAAAGGAACACTGAAGCTTTCTTT. As protein: CACSRERNTEAFF. This sequence joins TRBV30 and TRBJ1-1; no reliable D call. Trimming cost V 6 bases and J 1 base, with 12 bases left between them. Germline V gene sequence: CDR1 GTSNPN, CDR2 SVGIG (reference sequence). The CDR3 runs 13 residues.

The genes are TRBV7-2 and TRBJ2-3; TRBD2 might be the D (6 bases). The germline V gene has CDR1 SGHTA and CDR2 FQGNSA. This CDR3 comprises 12 residues. V shed 11 bases and J shed 4 bases, with 13 bases lying between them. The CDR3 protein is CASGVYADTQYF. CDR3 in DNA: TGTGCCTCGGGGGTGTATGCAGATACGCAGTATTTT.

This chain connects TRBV5-4 to TRBJ2-7; 7 bases align to TRBD1. The germline gives CDR1 SGHNT, CDR2 YYREEE (reference sequence). Losses at the gene ends were 3 bases for V and 3 bases for J; bases not matched to a gene: 6. CDR3 length equals 14 residues. The CDR3 sequence: CASSSGTVNYEQYF. The CDR3 DNA follows: TGTGCCAGCAGCTCCGGGACAGTGAACTACGAGCAGTACTTC.